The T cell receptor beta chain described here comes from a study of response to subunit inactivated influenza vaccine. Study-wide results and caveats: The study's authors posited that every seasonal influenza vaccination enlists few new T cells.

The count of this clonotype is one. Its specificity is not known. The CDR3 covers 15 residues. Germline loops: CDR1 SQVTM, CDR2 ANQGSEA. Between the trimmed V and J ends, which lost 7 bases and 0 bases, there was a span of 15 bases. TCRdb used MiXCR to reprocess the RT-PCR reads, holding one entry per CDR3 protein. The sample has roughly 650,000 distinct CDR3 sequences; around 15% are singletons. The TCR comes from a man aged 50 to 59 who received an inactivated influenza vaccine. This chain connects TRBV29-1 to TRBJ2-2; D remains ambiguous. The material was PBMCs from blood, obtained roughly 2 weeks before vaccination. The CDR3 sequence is CSARTGQANTGELFF. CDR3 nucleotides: TGCAGCGCCCGGACCGGGCAGGCGAACACCGGGGAGCTGTTTTTT.